Each of the 21 T cell receptor beta chains below was sequenced from the same sample in a study of T cell repertoires in cytomegalovirus infection. These receptors have no known antigen. TCRdb ran MiXCR on the reads and lists one entry per CDR3 protein. The sample contains a few hundred thousand distinct CDR3 sequences, roughly a fifth of which appear only once. Source: cultured PBMCs, taken from culture after CMV antigen stimulation. The receptor set was obtained from a human donor in good health (CMV status not recorded). Some clones in this sample may be carry-over from other donors' samples.

The chain recombines TRBV4-3 with TRBJ2-1, with 7 bases identical to TRBD2. The germline V gene encodes CDR1 LGHNA and CDR2 YSLEER. V gave up 1 base and J gave up 2 bases; unmatched junction bases: 8. The CDR3 runs 17 residues. CDR3 in amino acids: CASSQGHWGGTYNEQFF. Here the CDR3 DNA reads TGCGCCAGCAGCCAAGGACATTGGGGGGGGACCTACAATGAGCAGTTCTTC.

The chain couples TRBV24-1 to TRBJ2-3, with D tentatively TRBD2 (5 bases). CDR3 length: 17 residues. Looked up from germline, CDR1 is KGHDR and CDR2 is SFDVKD. V lost 4 bases and J 1 base, leaving 17 bases between the germline ends. In DNA form, the CDR3 reads TGTGCCACCAGTGACGCGGTATCGGGGTATGGCACAGATACGCAGTATTTT. This encodes CATSDAVSGYGTDTQYF.

In its sample, this clonotype was seen many times. This sequence joins TRBV6-5 and TRBJ2-1, with D perhaps assigned TRBD1 or TRBD2 (5 bases each). V lost 1 base and J lost 9, with 16 bases in between. Germline CDR1 reads MNHEY; CDR2 reads SVGAGI. This CDR3 comprises 15 residues. The CDR3, as DNA: TGTGCCAGCAGTTACTTTCCAGCGGACGACAGTGAGCAGTTCTTC. Protein product: CASSYFPADDSEQFF.

The CDR3 is CASSGFRSNQPQHF. The CDR3 nucleotides read TGTGCCAGCAGTGGTTTCAGAAGCAATCAGCCCCAGCATTTT. The chain joins TRBV28 to TRBJ1-5; no firm D call. The CDR3 has 14 amino acids. Looked up from germline, CDR1 is MDHEN and CDR2 is SYDVKM. V dropped 5 bases and J dropped 1 base, with 9 bases sitting between them.

This chain joins TRBV18 and TRBJ2-1; D may match TRBD1 or TRBD2 (6 bases each). The V gene lost 6 bases and the J gene lost 5 bases, with 17 bases spanning the gap. The CDR3 length is 15 residues. Per germline, CDR1 KGHSH and CDR2 LQKENI. The CDR3 DNA reads as TGTGCCAGCTCGAGGGGGGTTCGGCTTAACAATGAGCAGTTCTTC. Protein sequence: CASSRGVRLNNEQFF. Filled out from reference TRBV18 and TRBJ2-1, the complete variable domain reads NAGVMQNPRHLVRRRGQEARLRCSPMKGHSHVYWYRQLPEEGLKFMVYLQKENIIDESGMPKERFSAEFPKEGPSILRIQQVVRGDSAAYFCASSRGVRLNNEQFFGPGTRLTVL.

The chain recombines TRBV7-9 with TRBJ2-5; 8 nucleotides agree with TRBD2. Trimming removed 1 base from V and 5 bases from J; junction bases left unmatched: 12. This CDR3 comprises 17 residues. Germline V gene data show CDR1 as SEHNR and CDR2 as FQNEAQ (reference sequence). CDR3 in DNA: TGTGCCAGCAGCTTAGATACCCAGCGGGAGTTCTCCGAGACCCAGTACTTC. Amino acid sequence: CASSLDTQREFSETQYF.

The chain has TRBV12-3 or TRBV12-4 and TRBJ2-4, with a tentative D call TRBD2 (6 bases). V lost 10 bases and J lost 1, with 8 bases in between. The CDR3 has 12 amino acids. CDR3 sequence: CATRGAKNIQYF. The CDR3 nucleotides read TGTGCCACCCGGGGGGCCAAAAACATTCAGTACTTC.

The gene calls are TRBV6-2 or TRBV6-3 and TRBJ1-2; D is unclear. Germline assignment: CDR1 MNHEY and CDR2 SVGEGT. The CDR3 totals 12 residues. Deletions cut 0 bases from V and 8 bases from J, with 7 bases between. DNA for the CDR3: TGTGCCAGCAGTTACTCTGACTGGGGCTACACCTTC. It specifies CASSYSDWGYTF.

This clonotype was recorded many times. The chain is built from TRBV7-2 and TRBJ1-6, with 8 bases that match TRBD1. The CDR3 sequence is 14 residues long. CDR1 and CDR2 (germline): SGHTA, FQGNSA. With V trimmed by 3 bases and J by 10 bases, 5 bases remained unmatched. The CDR3 DNA reads as TGTGCCAGCAGCTTCGGACAGGGAGGGTCACCCCTCCACTTT. Translated, it gives CASSFGQGGSPLHF.

Only a few counts were recorded for this clonotype. The CDR3 nucleotides are TGCAGTGCTAGATCCTCAGAGACCCAGTACTTC. Its translation is CSARSSETQYF. V gene TRBV20-1 combines with J gene TRBJ2-5; unclear D gene. The length of the CDR3 is 11 residues. Germline-derived CDR1 and CDR2 are DFQATT and SNEGSKA (reference sequence). Trimming stripped 2 bases from V and 4 bases from J, with 5 bases between.

This clonotype occurred many times. The rearrangement links TRBV7-2 to TRBJ2-5; D not resolved. CDR3 length: 15 amino acids. V was clipped by 1 base and J by 7 bases, with 16 bases between them. Germline CDR1 reads SGHTA; CDR2 reads FQGNSA. CDR3 loop: CASSLDSPAAGTQYF. In DNA form, the CDR3 reads TGTGCCAGCAGCTTAGACTCCCCTGCAGCCGGGACCCAGTACTTC.

V is TRBV4-1 and J is TRBJ2-1; D is uncertain. The germline V gene encodes CDR1 MGHRA and CDR2 YSYEKL. V gave up 0 bases and J gave up 0 bases, with 9 bases separating them. CDR3 length: 16 amino acids. The CDR3 reads CASSQEPQSSYNEQFF. CDR3 DNA sequence: TGCGCCAGCAGCCAAGAACCCCAGAGCTCCTACAATGAGCAGTTCTTC.

The sample holds many counts of this clonotype. This chain links TRBV7-2 with TRBJ1-4, with D perhaps TRBD1 (6 bases). There are 13 residues in the CDR3. The germline V gene encodes CDR1 SGHTA and CDR2 FQGNSA. The ends were cut back, 5 bases at V and 8 bases at J, with 12 bases in the middle. CDR3 amino acids: CASSDTGWEKLFF. As DNA, the CDR3 is TGTGCCAGCAGCGATACAGGGTGGGAAAAACTGTTTTTT.

There are a few counts of this clonotype. The rearrangement links TRBV29-1 to TRBJ2-5; 7 bases are a match to TRBD2. CDR1 SQVTM and CDR2 ANQGSEA come from the germline V gene. V lost 7 bases and J lost 5; bases outside the gene matches: 16. The CDR3 covers 15 residues. CDR3 nucleotide sequence: TGCAGCGCCGCGTGGTTGCGGGAGCTCGGGGAGACCCAGTACTTC. Translating gives CSAAWLRELGETQYF.

The table lists this clonotype with many counts. The chain has TRBV6-1 and TRBJ2-7; a possible D gene is TRBD2 (7 bases). The ends were cut back, 6 bases at V and 0 bases at J, with 15 bases in the middle. This CDR3 has 15 amino acids. Germline-derived CDR1 and CDR2 are MNHNS and SASEGT. The CDR3 DNA reads TGTGCCAGCAGCCAAGGGGGGGCGAGCTCCTACGAGCAGTACTTC. This encodes CASSQGGASSYEQYF.

To note about this clonotype: Given a much more abundant clone one base away, this may be a read error. The chain employs TRBV7-6 and TRBJ2-2, with TRBD2 matching 9 bases. Germline V gene lookup returns CDR1 SGHVS and CDR2 FNYEAQ. The CDR3 loop spans 17 amino acids. The CDR3 DNA reads as TGTGCCAGCAGCCTAGCGGGGCGGGCCCTGCGGACCGGGGAGCTGTTTTTT. It is translated as CASSLAGRALRTGELFF.

The V gene is TRBV6-2 or TRBV6-3, the J gene TRBJ1-1; D not resolved. Germline V gives CDR1 MNHEY, CDR2 SVGEGT. V dropped 2 bases and J dropped 3 bases, with 10 bases sitting between them. The CDR3 has 14 amino acids. The CDR3 region is CASSYLLGHTEAFF. Written as DNA, the CDR3 is TGTGCCAGCAGTTACCTCCTAGGGCACACTGAAGCTTTCTTT.

The chain employs TRBV9 and TRBJ2-2, with unresolved D. Germline CDR1 SGDLS, CDR2 YYNGEE. The CDR3 extends over 15 amino acids. Deletions cut 4 bases from V and 4 bases from J, with 14 bases between. CDR3 residues: CASSPRWAFTGELFF. The CDR3, as DNA: TGTGCCAGCAGCCCCCGGTGGGCATTCACCGGGGAGCTGTTTTTT.

This chain connects TRBV25-1 to TRBJ1-6, with a tentative D call TRBD1 (6 bases). V lost 6 bases and J lost 8, with 17 bases in between. From germline, CDR1 is MGHDK and CDR2 SYGVNS. The CDR3 length is 15 residues. The chain's CDR3 is CASSQQGTFYSPLHF. The CDR3 DNA is TGTGCCAGCAGCCAACAGGGTACCTTCTATTCACCCCTCCACTTT.

Many counts were recorded for this clonotype. V is TRBV12-3 or TRBV12-4 and J is TRBJ2-5; 8 bases agree with TRBD1. This CDR3 is 15 amino acids long. J gave up 1 base and V 2 bases, and 3 bases lay outside the gene matches. The CDR3 DNA reads TGTGCCAGCAGTTTACCTACAGGGGGCCAAGAGACCCAGTACTTC. Protein product: CASSLPTGGQETQYF.

The chain combines TRBV19 with TRBJ1-1, with 7 bases fitting TRBD1. This CDR3 contains 13 residues. V lost 11 bases and J lost 4; bases outside the gene matches: 10. Germline loops: CDR1 LNHDA, CDR2 SQIVND (reference sequence). CDR3 in amino acids: CAGGDRDGTEAFF. The CDR3 nucleotides read TGTGCCGGGGGAGACAGGGATGGCACTGAAGCTTTCTTT. The full variable domain, rest sourced from reference TRBV19 and TRBJ1-1, is DGGITQSPKYLFRKEGQNVTLSCEQNLNHDAMYWYRQDPGQGLRLIYYSQIVNDFQKGDIAEGYSVSREKKESFPLTVTSAQKNPTAFYLCAGGDRDGTEAFFGQGTRLTVV.